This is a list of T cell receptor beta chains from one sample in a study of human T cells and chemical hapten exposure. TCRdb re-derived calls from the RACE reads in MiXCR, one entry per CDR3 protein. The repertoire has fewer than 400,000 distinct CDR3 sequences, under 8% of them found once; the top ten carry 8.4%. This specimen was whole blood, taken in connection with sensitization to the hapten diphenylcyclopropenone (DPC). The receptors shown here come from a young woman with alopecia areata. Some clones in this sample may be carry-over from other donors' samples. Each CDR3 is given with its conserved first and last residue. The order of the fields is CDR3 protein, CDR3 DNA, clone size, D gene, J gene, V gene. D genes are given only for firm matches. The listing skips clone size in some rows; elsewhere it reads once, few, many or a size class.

cdr3_aa: CASSLDRGEAFF; cdr3_nt: TGTGCCAGCAGCTTAGATAGAGGGGAAGCTTTCTTT; clone_size: many; d_call: NA; j_call: TRBJ1-1; v_call: TRBV5-1
cdr3_aa: CSAQTGAAGYQPQHF; cdr3_nt: TGCAGTGCGCAGACAGGGGCCGCGGGGTATCAGCCCCAGCATTTT; clone_size: NA; d_call: TRBD1; j_call: TRBJ1-5; v_call: TRBV20-1
cdr3_aa: CASASQEKVHEQYF; cdr3_nt: TGTGCCAGCGCGAGCCAGGAAAAAGTCCACGAGCAGTACTTC; clone_size: few; d_call: NA; j_call: TRBJ2-7; v_call: TRBV27
cdr3_aa: CASSYAGGATEAFF; cdr3_nt: TGTGCCAGCAGTTACGCAGGGGGTGCCACTGAAGCTTTCTTT; clone_size: NA; d_call: TRBD1; j_call: TRBJ1-1; v_call: TRBV6-5
cdr3_aa: CASSQGLGSSQPQHF; cdr3_nt: TGCGCCAGCAGCCAAGGGTTAGGGTCTAGCCAGCCCCAGCATTTT; clone_size: NA; d_call: NA; j_call: TRBJ1-5; v_call: TRBV4-3
cdr3_aa: CASSLKTVHYGYTF; cdr3_nt: TGTGCCAGCAGCTTAAAGACAGTGCACTATGGCTACACCTTC; clone_size: few; d_call: NA; j_call: TRBJ1-2; v_call: TRBV7-8
cdr3_aa: CASSLEVETQYF; cdr3_nt: TGTGCCAGCAGCTTAGAGGTAGAGACCCAGTACTTC; clone_size: many; d_call: NA; j_call: TRBJ2-5; v_call: TRBV11-1
cdr3_aa: CATQEKGAGVSETQYF; cdr3_nt: TGTGCCACCCAAGAGAAGGGGGCCGGGGTTTCAGAGACCCAGTACTTC; clone_size: NA; d_call: TRBD1; j_call: TRBJ2-5; v_call: TRBV7-9
cdr3_aa: CASGDSGGTQETQYF; cdr3_nt: TGTGCCAGCGGGGATAGCGGGGGGACTCAAGAGACCCAGTACTTC; clone_size: few; d_call: TRBD2; j_call: TRBJ2-5; v_call: TRBV12-3/TRBV12-4
cdr3_aa: CASGQGGTVLSGANVLTF; cdr3_nt: TGTGCTAGTGGTCAAGGAGGGACAGTGCTCTCTGGGGCCAACGTCCTGACTTTC; clone_size: NA; d_call: NA; j_call: TRBJ2-6; v_call: TRBV12-5
cdr3_aa: CSVEDLRQGIEAFF; cdr3_nt: TGCAGCGTTGAAGATCTTAGACAGGGAATTGAAGCTTTCTTT; clone_size: few; d_call: TRBD1; j_call: TRBJ1-1; v_call: TRBV29-1
cdr3_aa: CASSLAVAGYNEQFF; cdr3_nt: TGTGCCAGCAGCTTAGCGGTAGCGGGGTACAATGAGCAGTTCTTC; clone_size: NA; d_call: TRBD2; j_call: TRBJ2-1; v_call: TRBV7-3
cdr3_aa: CASSLTGPRVTGELFF; cdr3_nt: TGTGCCAGCAGCTTAACGGGACCCCGGGTCACCGGGGAGCTGTTTTTT; clone_size: few; d_call: NA; j_call: TRBJ2-2; v_call: TRBV7-3
cdr3_aa: CAISHETGGSLSSPLHF; cdr3_nt: TGTGCCATCAGCCACGAGACAGGGGGAAGTTTGAGTTCACCCCTCCACTTT; clone_size: few; d_call: TRBD1; j_call: TRBJ1-6; v_call: TRBV10-3
cdr3_aa: CASTPRYAGESTEAFF; cdr3_nt: TGTGCCAGCACCCCCCGGTATGCTGGGGAGTCCACTGAAGCTTTCTTT; clone_size: many; d_call: NA; j_call: TRBJ1-1; v_call: TRBV3-1
cdr3_aa: CASSQGRDSRWNF; cdr3_nt: TGTGCCAGCAGCCAAGGCCGGGACTCTCGATGGAATTTT; clone_size: few; d_call: NA; j_call: TRBJ2-3; v_call: TRBV14
cdr3_aa: CASSLRGGGTYEQYF; cdr3_nt: TGTGCCAGCAGCCTCAGAGGGGGAGGAACCTACGAGCAGTACTTC; clone_size: few; d_call: NA; j_call: TRBJ2-7; v_call: TRBV3-1
cdr3_aa: CAQRGPLAGGSSYNEQFF; cdr3_nt: TGTGCCCAAAGAGGGCCGCTAGCGGGGGGGAGCTCCTACAATGAGCAGTTCTTC; clone_size: many; d_call: TRBD2; j_call: TRBJ2-1; v_call: TRBV6-2/TRBV6-3
cdr3_aa: CASSYKRGLSNYGYTF; cdr3_nt: TGTGCCAGCAGTTACAAGAGAGGGTTATCTAACTATGGCTACACCTTC; clone_size: few; d_call: NA; j_call: TRBJ1-2; v_call: TRBV6-5
cdr3_aa: CASGGSPLHF; cdr3_nt: TGTGCCAGCGGGGGTTCACCCCTCCACTTT; clone_size: many; d_call: NA; j_call: TRBJ1-6; v_call: TRBV12-3/TRBV12-4
cdr3_aa: CASKSGTGGVSYEQYF; cdr3_nt: TGTGCCAGCAAATCAGGGACAGGGGGTGTCTCCTACGAGCAGTACTTC; clone_size: few; d_call: TRBD1; j_call: TRBJ2-7; v_call: TRBV28
cdr3_aa: CASSPRLRGELSYEQYF; cdr3_nt: TGTGCCAGCAGCCCACGTCTGCGCGGGGAGCTCTCCTACGAGCAGTACTTC; clone_size: few; d_call: NA; j_call: TRBJ2-7; v_call: TRBV11-2
cdr3_aa: CASSLRGGGELFF; cdr3_nt: TGTGCCAGCAGTTTAAGGGGAGGCGGGGAGCTGTTTTTT; clone_size: few; d_call: NA; j_call: TRBJ2-2; v_call: TRBV12-3/TRBV12-4
cdr3_aa: CASSSRERYEQYF; cdr3_nt: TGTGCCAGCAGCTCACGGGAGCGATACGAGCAGTACTTC; clone_size: NA; d_call: NA; j_call: TRBJ2-7; v_call: TRBV13
cdr3_aa: CASSVGQGRNQPQHF; cdr3_nt: TGTGCCAGCAGTGTGGGACAGGGTCGCAATCAGCCCCAGCATTTT; clone_size: few; d_call: TRBD1; j_call: TRBJ1-5; v_call: TRBV2
cdr3_aa: CASSPRTVGSGANVLTF; cdr3_nt: TGTGCCAGCAGCCCGCGGACAGTAGGGTCTGGGGCCAACGTCCTGACTTTC; clone_size: many; d_call: NA; j_call: TRBJ2-6; v_call: TRBV9
cdr3_aa: CASSTGTGGAETQYF; cdr3_nt: TGTGCCAGCAGCACCGGGACAGGGGGCGCGGAGACCCAGTACTTC; clone_size: many; d_call: TRBD1; j_call: TRBJ2-5; v_call: TRBV7-9
cdr3_aa: CSARAGPEGQETQYF; cdr3_nt: TGCAGTGCTAGAGCGGGTCCGGAGGGCCAAGAGACCCAGTACTTC; clone_size: many; d_call: NA; j_call: TRBJ2-5; v_call: TRBV20-1
cdr3_aa: CASSSRQGIAFF; cdr3_nt: TGTGCCAGCAGCTCCAGACAGGGGATCGCTTTCTTT; clone_size: few; d_call: TRBD1; j_call: TRBJ1-1; v_call: TRBV13
cdr3_aa: CASSQAGAHNQPQHF; cdr3_nt: TGCGCCAGCAGCCAAGCCGGGGCTCACAATCAGCCCCAGCATTTT; clone_size: few; d_call: NA; j_call: TRBJ1-5; v_call: TRBV4-1
cdr3_aa: CASSRGAVDEQFF; cdr3_nt: TGTGCCAGCAGCCGCGGGGCCGTGGATGAGCAGTTCTTC; clone_size: few; d_call: NA; j_call: TRBJ2-1; v_call: TRBV3-1
cdr3_aa: CAISEQEVEKLFF; cdr3_nt: TGTGCCATCAGTGAACAGGAGGTTGAAAAACTGTTTTTT; clone_size: few; d_call: NA; j_call: TRBJ1-4; v_call: TRBV10-3
cdr3_aa: CASSSWPRSSYEQYF; cdr3_nt: TGTGCCAGCAGTTCGTGGCCGAGAAGCTCCTACGAGCAGTACTTC; clone_size: few; d_call: NA; j_call: TRBJ2-7; v_call: TRBV27
cdr3_aa: CASRQTGEEKLFF; cdr3_nt: TGTGCCAGCAGGCAGACAGGGGAAGAAAAACTGTTTTTT; clone_size: NA; d_call: TRBD1; j_call: TRBJ1-4; v_call: TRBV2
cdr3_aa: CASRWTGGIQPQHF; cdr3_nt: TGTGCCAGCAGATGGACAGGGGGCATTCAGCCCCAGCATTTT; clone_size: NA; d_call: TRBD1; j_call: TRBJ1-5; v_call: TRBV28
cdr3_aa: CASSIFGSSNTGELFF; cdr3_nt: TGTGCCAGCAGCATTTTCGGGTCTTCGAACACCGGGGAGCTGTTTTTT; clone_size: few; d_call: NA; j_call: TRBJ2-2; v_call: TRBV7-2
cdr3_aa: CAISAPAGQRTDTQYF; cdr3_nt: TGTGCCATCAGTGCACCCGCGGGACAGAGAACAGATACGCAGTATTTT; clone_size: few; d_call: NA; j_call: TRBJ2-3; v_call: TRBV10-3
cdr3_aa: CASSLEETVYNEQFF; cdr3_nt: TGTGCCAGCAGCTTAGAGGAGACAGTTTACAATGAGCAGTTCTTC; clone_size: NA; d_call: NA; j_call: TRBJ2-1; v_call: TRBV7-6
cdr3_aa: CASSQGRGREQYF; cdr3_nt: TGTGCCAGCAGCCAAGGCAGGGGGCGCGAGCAGTACTTC; clone_size: many; d_call: TRBD1; j_call: TRBJ2-7; v_call: TRBV14
cdr3_aa: CAIRGGGGTDTQYF; cdr3_nt: TGTGCCATCCGCGGCGGGGGGGGCACAGATACGCAGTATTTT; clone_size: NA; d_call: TRBD2; j_call: TRBJ2-3; v_call: TRBV10-3
cdr3_aa: CASSPGDLETQYF; cdr3_nt: TGTGCCAGCAGCCCGGGAGATTTGGAGACCCAGTACTTC; clone_size: NA; d_call: NA; j_call: TRBJ2-5; v_call: TRBV7-2
cdr3_aa: CASSWSSADTQYF; cdr3_nt: TGTGCCAGCAGTTGGTCGTCCGCCGATACGCAGTATTTT; clone_size: many; d_call: NA; j_call: TRBJ2-3; v_call: TRBV12-3/TRBV12-4
cdr3_aa: CASSYTGQADQPQHF; cdr3_nt: TGTGCCAGCAGCTACACAGGACAGGCTGATCAGCCCCAGCATTTT; clone_size: NA; d_call: TRBD1; j_call: TRBJ1-5; v_call: TRBV7-3
cdr3_aa: CASNPGPLTEAFF; cdr3_nt: TGTGCCAGCAACCCAGGGCCACTCACTGAAGCTTTCTTT; clone_size: NA; d_call: NA; j_call: TRBJ1-1; v_call: TRBV6-5
cdr3_aa: CASSPRTGQGTEAFF; cdr3_nt: TGTGCCAGCAGCCCGCGGACAGGGCAGGGGACTGAAGCTTTCTTT; clone_size: NA; d_call: TRBD1; j_call: TRBJ1-1; v_call: TRBV3-1
cdr3_aa: CAIVSGGHYEQYF; cdr3_nt: TGTGCCATCGTATCGGGAGGCCACTACGAGCAGTACTTC; clone_size: many; d_call: TRBD2; j_call: TRBJ2-7; v_call: TRBV6-1
cdr3_aa: CSVEKRGGTDTQYF; cdr3_nt: TGCAGCGTTGAAAAGCGGGGGGGCACAGATACGCAGTATTTT; clone_size: many; d_call: TRBD2; j_call: TRBJ2-3; v_call: TRBV29-1